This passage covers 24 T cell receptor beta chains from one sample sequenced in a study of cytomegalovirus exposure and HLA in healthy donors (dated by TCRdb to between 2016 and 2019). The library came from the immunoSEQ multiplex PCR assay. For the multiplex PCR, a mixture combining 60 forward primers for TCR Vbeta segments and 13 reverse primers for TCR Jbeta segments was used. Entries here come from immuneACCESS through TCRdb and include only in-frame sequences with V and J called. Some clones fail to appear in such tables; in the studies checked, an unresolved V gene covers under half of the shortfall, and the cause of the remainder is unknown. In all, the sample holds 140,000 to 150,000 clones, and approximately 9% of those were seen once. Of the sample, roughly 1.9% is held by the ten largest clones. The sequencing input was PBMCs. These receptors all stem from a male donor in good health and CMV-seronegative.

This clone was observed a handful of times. The DNA for the CDR3 is TGTGCCAGCAGCTTAAGGGGCTGGAGCAATCAGCCCCAGCATTTT. Translating gives CASSLRGWSNQPQHF. V and J are TRBV5-6 and TRBJ1-5; D is possibly TRBD1 (5 bases). V lost 2 bases to trimming and J lost 1 base, with 10 bases between them. Germline loops: CDR1 SGHDT, CDR2 YYEEEE. This CDR3 contains 15 residues.

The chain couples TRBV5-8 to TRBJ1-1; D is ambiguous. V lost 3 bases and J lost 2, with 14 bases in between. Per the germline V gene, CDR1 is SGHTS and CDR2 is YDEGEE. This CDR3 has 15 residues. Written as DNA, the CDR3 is TGTGCCAGCAGCTCGCTCAGGAAATTCAACACTGAAGCTTTCTTT. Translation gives CASSSLRKFNTEAFF.

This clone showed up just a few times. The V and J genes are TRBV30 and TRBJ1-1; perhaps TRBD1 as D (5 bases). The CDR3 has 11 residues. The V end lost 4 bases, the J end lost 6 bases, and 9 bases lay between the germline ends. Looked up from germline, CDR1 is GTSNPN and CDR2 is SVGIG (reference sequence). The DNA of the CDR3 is TGTGCCTGGATATCGGGGGCTGAAGCTTTCTTT. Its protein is CAWISGAEAFF.

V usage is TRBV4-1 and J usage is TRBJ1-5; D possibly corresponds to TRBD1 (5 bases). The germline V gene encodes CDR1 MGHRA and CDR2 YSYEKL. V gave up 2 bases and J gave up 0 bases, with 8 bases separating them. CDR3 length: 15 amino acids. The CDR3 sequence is CASSQPDSSNQPQHF. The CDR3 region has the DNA TGCGCCAGCAGCCAACCTGACAGTAGCAATCAGCCCCAGCATTTT.

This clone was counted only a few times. DNA for the CDR3: TGTGCCAGCAGCGAAAGGGAGAGGGCACCTGAAGCTTTCTTT. Translated, it gives CASSERERAPEAFF. The J gene is TRBJ1-1, the V gene TRBV7-9, with D unresolved. V shed 5 bases and J shed 6 bases, with 16 bases lying between them. This CDR3 comprises 14 residues. The germline CDR1 and CDR2 sequences are SEHNR and FQNEAQ (reference sequence). Filled out from reference TRBV7-9 and TRBJ1-1, the complete variable domain reads DTGVSQNPRHKITKRGQNVTFRCDPISEHNRLYWYRQTLGQGPEFLTYFQNEAQLEKSRLLSDRFSAERPKGSFSTLEIQRTEQGDSAMYLCASSERERAPEAFFGQGTRLTVV.

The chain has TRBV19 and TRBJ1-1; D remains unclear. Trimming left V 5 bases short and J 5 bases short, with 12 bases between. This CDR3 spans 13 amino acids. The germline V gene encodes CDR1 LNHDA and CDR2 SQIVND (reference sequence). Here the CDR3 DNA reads TGTGCCAGTAGTCAGGTGGCGGGAACTGAAGCTTTCTTT. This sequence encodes CASSQVAGTEAFF.

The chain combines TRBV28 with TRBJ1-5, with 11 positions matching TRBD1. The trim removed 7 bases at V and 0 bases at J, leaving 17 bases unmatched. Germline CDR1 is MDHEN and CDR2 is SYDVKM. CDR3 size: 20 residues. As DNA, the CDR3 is TGTGCCAGCACCATATTAGGGGGGACAGGGGGGTTTTATAGCAATCAGCCCCAGCATTTT. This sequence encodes CASTILGGTGGFYSNQPQHF.

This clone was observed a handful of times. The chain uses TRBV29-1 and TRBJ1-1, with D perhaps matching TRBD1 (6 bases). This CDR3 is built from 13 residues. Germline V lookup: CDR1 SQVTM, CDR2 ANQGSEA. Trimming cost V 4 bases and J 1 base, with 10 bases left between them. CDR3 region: CSVAGQQNTEAFF. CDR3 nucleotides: TGCAGCGTTGCCGGACAGCAGAACACTGAAGCTTTCTTT.

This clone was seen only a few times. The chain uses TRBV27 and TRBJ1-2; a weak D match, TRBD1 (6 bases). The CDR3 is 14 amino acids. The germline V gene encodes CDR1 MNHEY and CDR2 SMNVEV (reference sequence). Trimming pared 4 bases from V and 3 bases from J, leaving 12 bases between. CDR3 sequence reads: CASSSGTSYYGYTF. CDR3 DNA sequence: TGTGCCAGCAGTTCGGGGACATCCTACTATGGCTACACCTTC.

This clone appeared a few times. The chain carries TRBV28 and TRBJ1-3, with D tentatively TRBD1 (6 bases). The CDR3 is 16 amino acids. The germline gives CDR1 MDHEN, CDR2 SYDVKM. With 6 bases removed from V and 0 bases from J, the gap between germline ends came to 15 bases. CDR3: CASSPGQLGSGNTIYF. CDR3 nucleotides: TGTGCCAGCAGCCCAGGACAGCTGGGCTCTGGAAACACCATATATTTT.

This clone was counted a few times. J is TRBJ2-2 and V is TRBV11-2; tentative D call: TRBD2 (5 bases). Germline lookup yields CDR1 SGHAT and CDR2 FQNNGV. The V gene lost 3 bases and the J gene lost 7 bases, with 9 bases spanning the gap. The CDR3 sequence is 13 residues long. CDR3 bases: TGTGCCAGCAGCTTTTTCCGGGACGGGGAGCTGTTTTTT. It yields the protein CASSFFRDGELFF. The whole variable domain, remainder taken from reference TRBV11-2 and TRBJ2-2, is EAGVAQSPRYKIIEKRQSVAFWCNPISGHATLYWYQQILGQGPKLLIQFQNNGVVDDSQLPKDRFSAERLKGVDSTLKIQPAKLEDSAVYLCASSFFRDGELFFGEGSRLTVL.

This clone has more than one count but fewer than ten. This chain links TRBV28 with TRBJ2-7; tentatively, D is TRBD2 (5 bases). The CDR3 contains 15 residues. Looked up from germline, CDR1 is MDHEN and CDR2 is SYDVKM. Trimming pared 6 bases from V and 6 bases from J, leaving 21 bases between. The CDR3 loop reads CASSPAGLGSGEQYF. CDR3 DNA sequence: TGTGCCAGCAGCCCCGCGGGCCTAGGGTCAGGCGAGCAGTACTTC.

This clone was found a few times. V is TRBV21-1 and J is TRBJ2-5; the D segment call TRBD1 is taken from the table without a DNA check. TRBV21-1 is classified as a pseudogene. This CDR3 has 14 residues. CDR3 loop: CASSKEGSGETQYF. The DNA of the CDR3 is TGTGCCAGCAGCAAAGAGGGGTCTGGAGAGACCCAGTACTTC.

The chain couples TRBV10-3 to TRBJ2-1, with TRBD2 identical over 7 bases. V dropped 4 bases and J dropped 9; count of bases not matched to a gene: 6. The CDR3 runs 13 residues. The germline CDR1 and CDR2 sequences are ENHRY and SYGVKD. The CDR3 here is CAISGGGTGEQFF. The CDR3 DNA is TGTGCCATCAGTGGGGGGGGAACGGGTGAGCAGTTCTTC.

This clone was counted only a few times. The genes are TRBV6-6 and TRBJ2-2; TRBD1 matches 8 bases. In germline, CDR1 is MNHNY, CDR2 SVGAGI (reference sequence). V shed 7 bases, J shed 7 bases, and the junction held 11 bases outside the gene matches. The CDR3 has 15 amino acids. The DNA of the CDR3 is TGTGCCAGCAAGGGGTACAGGGGGAGCCTCGGGGAGCTGTTTTTT. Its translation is CASKGYRGSLGELFF.

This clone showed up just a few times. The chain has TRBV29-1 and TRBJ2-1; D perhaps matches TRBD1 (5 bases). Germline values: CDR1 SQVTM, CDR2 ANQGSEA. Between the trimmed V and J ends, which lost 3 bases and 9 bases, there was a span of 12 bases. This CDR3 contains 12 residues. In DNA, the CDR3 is TGCAGCGTTGAGGAGCAGGGCATTGAGCAGTTCTTC. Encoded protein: CSVEEQGIEQFF.

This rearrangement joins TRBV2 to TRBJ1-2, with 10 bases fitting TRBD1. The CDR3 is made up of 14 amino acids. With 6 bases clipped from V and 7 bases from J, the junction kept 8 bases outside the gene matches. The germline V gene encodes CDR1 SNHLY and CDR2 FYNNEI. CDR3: CASSPDRGRGGYTF. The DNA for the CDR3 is TGTGCCAGCAGCCCCGACAGGGGGCGAGGTGGCTACACCTTC.

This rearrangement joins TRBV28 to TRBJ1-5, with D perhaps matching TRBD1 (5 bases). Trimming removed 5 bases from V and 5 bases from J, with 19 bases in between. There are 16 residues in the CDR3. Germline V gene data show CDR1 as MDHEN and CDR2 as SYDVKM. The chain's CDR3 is CASSNARVGGHQPQHF. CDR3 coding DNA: TGTGCCAGCAGTAACGCCAGGGTAGGTGGTCATCAGCCCCAGCATTTT.

The CDR3 DNA reads as TGTGCCAGCAGCGAGGCGGGATACACAGATACGCAGTATTTT. Amino acids: CASSEAGYTDTQYF. This chain links TRBV9 with TRBJ2-3, with D perhaps TRBD2 (6 bases). CDR3 length equals 14 residues. Trimming took off 3 bases at V and 2 bases at J, with 10 bases between the two ends. Germline CDR1 SGDLS, CDR2 YYNGEE.

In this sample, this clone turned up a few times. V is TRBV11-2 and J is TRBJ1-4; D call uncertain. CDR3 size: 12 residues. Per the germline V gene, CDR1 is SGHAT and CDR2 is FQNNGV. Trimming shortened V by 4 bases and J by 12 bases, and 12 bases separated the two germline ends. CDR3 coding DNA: TGTGCCAGCAGCTCAAGTGGGAGGGAACTGTTTTTT. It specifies CASSSSGRELFF.

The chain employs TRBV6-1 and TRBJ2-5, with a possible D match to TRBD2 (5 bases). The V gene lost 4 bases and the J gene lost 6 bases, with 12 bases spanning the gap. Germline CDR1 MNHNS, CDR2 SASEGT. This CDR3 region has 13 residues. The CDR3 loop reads CASSVSGSKTQYF. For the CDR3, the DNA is TGTGCCAGCAGTGTCTCGGGATCCAAGACCCAGTACTTC.

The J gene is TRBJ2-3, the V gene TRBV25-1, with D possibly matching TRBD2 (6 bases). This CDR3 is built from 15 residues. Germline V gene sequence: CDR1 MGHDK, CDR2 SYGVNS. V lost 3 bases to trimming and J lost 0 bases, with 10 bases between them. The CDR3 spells CASSDWGTSTDTQYF. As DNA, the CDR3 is TGTGCCAGCAGTGATTGGGGGACTAGCACAGATACGCAGTATTTT.

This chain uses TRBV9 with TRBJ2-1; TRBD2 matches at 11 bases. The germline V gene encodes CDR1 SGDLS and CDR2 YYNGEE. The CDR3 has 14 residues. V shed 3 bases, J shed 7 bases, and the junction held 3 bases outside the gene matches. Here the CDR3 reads CASSGTSGQNEQFF. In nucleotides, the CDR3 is TGTGCCAGCAGCGGGACTAGCGGGCAGAATGAGCAGTTCTTC.

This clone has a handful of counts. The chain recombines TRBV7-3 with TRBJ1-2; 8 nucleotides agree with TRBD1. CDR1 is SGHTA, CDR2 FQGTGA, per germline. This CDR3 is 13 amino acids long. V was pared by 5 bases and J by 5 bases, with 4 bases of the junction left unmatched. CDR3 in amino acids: CASSPTGGYGYTF. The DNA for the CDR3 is TGTGCCAGCAGCCCCACAGGGGGGTATGGCTACACCTTC.